This T cell receptor beta chain was sequenced for a study of early T cells in non-severe SARS-CoV-2 infection. Individual cDNA molecules each received unique molecular identifiers attached to them. MiXCR, applied by TCRdb to the 5' RACE reads, yields one record per CDR3 protein. Here the sample spans some 110,000 distinct CDR3 sequences, 14% to 15% being singletons. Specimen: whole blood. The receptor was derived from an adult who was a healthcare worker with PCR-confirmed SARS-CoV-2 infection or an uninfected control (not recorded which).

CDR3: CAWVPPGEGRGGYTF. The CDR3 DNA follows: TGTGCCTGGGTACCCCCCGGGGAAGGGCGTGGCGGCTACACCTTC. This chain links TRBV30 with TRBJ1-2; D gene ambiguous. This CDR3 has 15 residues. V dropped 5 bases and J dropped 8 bases, with 24 bases sitting between them. CDR1 and CDR2 from the germline V gene are GTSNPN and SVGIG (reference sequence).